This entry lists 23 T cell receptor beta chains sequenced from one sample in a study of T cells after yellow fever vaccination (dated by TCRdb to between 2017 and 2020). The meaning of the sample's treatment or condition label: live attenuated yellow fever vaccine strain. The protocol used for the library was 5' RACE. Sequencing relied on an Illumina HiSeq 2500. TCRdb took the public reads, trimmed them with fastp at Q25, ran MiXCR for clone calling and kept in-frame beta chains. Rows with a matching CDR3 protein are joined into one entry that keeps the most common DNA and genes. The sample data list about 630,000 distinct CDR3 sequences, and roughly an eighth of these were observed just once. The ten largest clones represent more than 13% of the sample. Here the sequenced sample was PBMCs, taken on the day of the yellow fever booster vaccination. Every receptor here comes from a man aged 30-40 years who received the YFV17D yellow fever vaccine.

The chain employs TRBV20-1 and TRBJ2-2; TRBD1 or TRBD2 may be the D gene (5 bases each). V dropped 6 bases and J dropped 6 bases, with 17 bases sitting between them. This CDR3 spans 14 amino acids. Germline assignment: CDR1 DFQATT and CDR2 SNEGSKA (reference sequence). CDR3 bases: TGCAGTGCCTGGACGTGGGGGACCTCCGGGGAGCTGTTTTTT. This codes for CSAWTWGTSGELFF.

This CDR3 reads CASSVRERPDTQYF. DNA of the CDR3: TGTGCCAGCAGCGTTCGCGAGCGGCCTGATACGCAGTATTTT. This chain uses TRBV7-8 with TRBJ2-3, with D possibly being TRBD2 (5 bases). Germline V gives CDR1 SGHVS, CDR2 FQNEAQ. V dropped 5 bases and J dropped 6 bases, with 15 bases sitting between them. This CDR3 has 14 residues.

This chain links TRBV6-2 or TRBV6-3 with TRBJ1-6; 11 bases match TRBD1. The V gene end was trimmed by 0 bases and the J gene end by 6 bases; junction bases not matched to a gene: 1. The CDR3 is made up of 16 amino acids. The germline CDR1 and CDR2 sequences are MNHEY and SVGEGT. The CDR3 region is CASSYSGTGGNSPLHF. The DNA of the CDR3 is TGTGCCAGCAGTTACTCCGGGACAGGGGGTAATTCACCCCTCCACTTT.

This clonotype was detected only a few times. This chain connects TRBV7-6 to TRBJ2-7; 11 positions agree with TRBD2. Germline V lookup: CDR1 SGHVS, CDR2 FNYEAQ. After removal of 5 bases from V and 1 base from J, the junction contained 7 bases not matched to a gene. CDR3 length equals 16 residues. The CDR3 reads CASSNSGLAASYEQYF. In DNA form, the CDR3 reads TGTGCCAGCAGCAATTCGGGACTAGCGGCTTCCTACGAGCAGTACTTC.

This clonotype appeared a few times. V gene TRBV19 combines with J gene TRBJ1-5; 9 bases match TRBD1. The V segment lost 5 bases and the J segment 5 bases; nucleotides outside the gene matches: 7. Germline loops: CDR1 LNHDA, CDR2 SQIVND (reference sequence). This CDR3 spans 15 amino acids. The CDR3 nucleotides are TGTGCCAGTAGTGTTAGGACAGGGGTGCATCAGCCCCAGCATTTT. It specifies CASSVRTGVHQPQHF.

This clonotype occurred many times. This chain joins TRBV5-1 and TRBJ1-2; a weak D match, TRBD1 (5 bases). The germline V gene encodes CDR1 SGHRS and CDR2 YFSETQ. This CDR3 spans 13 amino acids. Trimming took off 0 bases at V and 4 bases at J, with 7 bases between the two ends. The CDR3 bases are TGCGCCAGCAGCTTGGACGGGGGCTATGGCTACACCTTC. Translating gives CASSLDGGYGYTF.

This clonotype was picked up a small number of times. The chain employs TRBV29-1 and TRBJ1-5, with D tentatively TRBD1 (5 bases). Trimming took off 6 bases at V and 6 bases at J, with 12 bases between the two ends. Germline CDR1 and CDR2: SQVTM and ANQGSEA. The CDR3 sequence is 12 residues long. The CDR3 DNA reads TGCAGCGTCGCGGGGGTTAGTCAGCCCCAGCATTTT. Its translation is CSVAGVSQPQHF. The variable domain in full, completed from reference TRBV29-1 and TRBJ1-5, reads SAVISQKPSRDICQRGTSLTIQCQVDSQVTMMFWYRQQPGQSLTLIATANQGSEATYESGFVIDKFPISRPNLTFSTLTVSNMSPEDSSIYLCSVAGVSQPQHFGDGTRLSIL.

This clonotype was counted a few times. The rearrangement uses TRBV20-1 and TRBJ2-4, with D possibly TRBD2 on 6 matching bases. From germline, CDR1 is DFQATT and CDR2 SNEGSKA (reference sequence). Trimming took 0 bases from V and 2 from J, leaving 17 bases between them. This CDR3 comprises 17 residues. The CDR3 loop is CSARDVRRGKTKNIQYF. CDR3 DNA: TGCAGTGCTAGAGATGTTCGCCGCGGGAAAACCAAAAACATTCAGTACTTC.

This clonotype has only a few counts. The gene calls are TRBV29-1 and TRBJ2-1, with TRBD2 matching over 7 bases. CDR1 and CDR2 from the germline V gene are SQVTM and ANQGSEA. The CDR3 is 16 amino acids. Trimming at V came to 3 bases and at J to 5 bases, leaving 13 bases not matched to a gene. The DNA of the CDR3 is TGCAGCGTTGACTTCATTCGGGAGCGGGACGACAATGAGCAGTTCTTC. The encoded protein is CSVDFIRERDDNEQFF.

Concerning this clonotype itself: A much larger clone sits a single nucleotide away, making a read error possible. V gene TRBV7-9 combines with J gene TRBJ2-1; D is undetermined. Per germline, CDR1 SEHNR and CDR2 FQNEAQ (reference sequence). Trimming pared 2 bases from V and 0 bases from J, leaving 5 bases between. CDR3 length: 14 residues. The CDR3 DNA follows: TGTGCCAGCAGCTTAACTATCTCCTACAATGAGCAGTTCTTC. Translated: CASSLTISYNEQFF.

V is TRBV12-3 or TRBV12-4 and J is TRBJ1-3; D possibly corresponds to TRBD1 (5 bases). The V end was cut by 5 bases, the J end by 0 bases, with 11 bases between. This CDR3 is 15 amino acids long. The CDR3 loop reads CASSRQGPSGNTIYF. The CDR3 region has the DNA TGTGCCAGCAGTCGCCAGGGCCCCTCTGGAAACACCATATATTTT.

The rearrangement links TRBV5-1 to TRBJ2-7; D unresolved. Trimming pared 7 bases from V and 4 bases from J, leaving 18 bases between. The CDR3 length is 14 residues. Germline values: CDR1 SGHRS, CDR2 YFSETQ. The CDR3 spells CASGAGDSRYEQYF. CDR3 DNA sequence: TGCGCCAGCGGCGCAGGTGATTCCCGGTACGAGCAGTACTTC. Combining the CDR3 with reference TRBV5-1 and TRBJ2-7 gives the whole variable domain KAGVTQTPRYLIKTRGQQVTLSCSPISGHRSVSWYQQTPGQGLQFLFEYFSETQRNKGNFPGRFSGRQFSNSRSEMNVSTLELGDSALYLCASGAGDSRYEQYFGPGTRLTVT.

Written as DNA, the CDR3 is TGTGCCAGCAGCCCCCGGGACCAACCGTACTTC. Amino acid sequence: CASSPRDQPYF. The V gene is TRBV7-9, the J gene TRBJ2-7, with D possibly called TRBD1 or TRBD2 (5 bases each). V was pared by 5 bases and J by 12 bases, with 14 bases between. Germline V gene data show CDR1 as SEHNR and CDR2 as FQNEAQ (reference sequence). There are 11 residues in the CDR3.

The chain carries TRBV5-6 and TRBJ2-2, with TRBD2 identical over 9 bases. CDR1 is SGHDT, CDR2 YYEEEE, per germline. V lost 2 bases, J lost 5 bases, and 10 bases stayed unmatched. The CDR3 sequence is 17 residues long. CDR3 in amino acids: CASSFRLAVYGTGELFF. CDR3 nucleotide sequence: TGTGCCAGCAGCTTCCGACTAGCGGTGTACGGGACCGGGGAGCTGTTTTTT.

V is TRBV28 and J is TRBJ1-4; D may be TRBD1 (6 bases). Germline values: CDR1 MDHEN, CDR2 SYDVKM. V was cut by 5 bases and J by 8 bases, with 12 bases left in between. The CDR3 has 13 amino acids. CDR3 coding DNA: TGTGCCAGCAGTCTGGGGGGCCCCGAAAAACTGTTTTTT. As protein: CASSLGGPEKLFF.

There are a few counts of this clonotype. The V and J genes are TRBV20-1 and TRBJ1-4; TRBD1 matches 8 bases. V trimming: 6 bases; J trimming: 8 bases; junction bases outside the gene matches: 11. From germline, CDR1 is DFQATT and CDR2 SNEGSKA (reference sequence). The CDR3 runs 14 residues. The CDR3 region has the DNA TGCAGTGCCAAACCCCAGGGGGCAGACGAAAAACTGTTTTTT. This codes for CSAKPQGADEKLFF.

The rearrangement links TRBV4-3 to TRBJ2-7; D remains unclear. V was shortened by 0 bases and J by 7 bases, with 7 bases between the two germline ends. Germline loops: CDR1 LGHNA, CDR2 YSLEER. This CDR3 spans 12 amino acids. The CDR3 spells CASSQDGEEQYF. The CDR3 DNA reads TGCGCCAGCAGCCAAGATGGGGAAGAGCAGTACTTC.

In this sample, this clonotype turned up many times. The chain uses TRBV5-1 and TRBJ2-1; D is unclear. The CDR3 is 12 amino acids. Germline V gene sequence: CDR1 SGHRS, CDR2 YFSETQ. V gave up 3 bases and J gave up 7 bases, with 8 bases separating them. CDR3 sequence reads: CASSSYGNEQFF. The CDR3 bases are TGCGCCAGCAGCTCTTATGGGAATGAGCAGTTCTTC.

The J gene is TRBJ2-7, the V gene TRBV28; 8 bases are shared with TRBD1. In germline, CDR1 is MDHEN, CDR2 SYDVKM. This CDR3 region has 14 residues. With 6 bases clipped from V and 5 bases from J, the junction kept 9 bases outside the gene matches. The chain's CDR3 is CASSHRGVLNEQYF. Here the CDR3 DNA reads TGTGCCAGCAGCCACAGGGGGGTTTTGAACGAGCAGTACTTC.

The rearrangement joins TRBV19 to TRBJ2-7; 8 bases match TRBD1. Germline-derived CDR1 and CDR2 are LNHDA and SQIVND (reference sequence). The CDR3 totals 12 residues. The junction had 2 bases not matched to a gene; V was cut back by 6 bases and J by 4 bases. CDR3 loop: CASSDRGYEQYF. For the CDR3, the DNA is TGTGCCAGTAGCGACAGGGGTTACGAGCAGTACTTC.

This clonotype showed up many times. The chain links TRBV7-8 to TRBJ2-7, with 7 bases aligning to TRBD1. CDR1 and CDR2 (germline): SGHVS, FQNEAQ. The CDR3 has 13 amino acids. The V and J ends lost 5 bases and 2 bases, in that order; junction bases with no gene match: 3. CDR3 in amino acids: CASSLGTAYEQYF. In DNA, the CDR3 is TGTGCCAGCAGCCTTGGGACAGCCTACGAGCAGTACTTC.

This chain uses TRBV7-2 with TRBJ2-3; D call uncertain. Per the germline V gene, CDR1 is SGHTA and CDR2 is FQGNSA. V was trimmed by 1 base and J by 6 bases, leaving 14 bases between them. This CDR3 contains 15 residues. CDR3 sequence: CASSLVGSRSDTQYF. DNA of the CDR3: TGTGCCAGCAGCTTAGTTGGTTCGCGCAGCGATACGCAGTATTTT.

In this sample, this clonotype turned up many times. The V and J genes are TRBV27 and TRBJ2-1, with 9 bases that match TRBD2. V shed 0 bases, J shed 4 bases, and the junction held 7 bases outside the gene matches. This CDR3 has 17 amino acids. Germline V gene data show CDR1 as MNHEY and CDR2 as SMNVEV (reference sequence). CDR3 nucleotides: TGTGCCAGCAGTTTATCGGGCGCTAGCGGGAATTACAATGAGCAGTTCTTC. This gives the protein CASSLSGASGNYNEQFF.